The 8 T cell receptor beta chains below come from one sample, sequenced in a study of T cell clonotyping in hematopoietic cell transplantation. The repertoire was sequenced with immunoSEQ multiplex PCR; TCRdb's copy has only in-frame clones and lacks some. The sample shows some 35,000 clones, 90% to 95% of them seen only once. Time point defined: recipient sample about 28 days before transplant, after cytoreduction. The sample was peripheral blood mononuclear cells, taken before stem cell transplant. Source of these receptors: a man in his forties with chronic myeloid leukemia. Some clones in this sample may be carry-over from other donors' samples.

The rearrangement links TRBV30 to TRBJ1-5; possibly TRBD1 for D (5 bases). The CDR3 sequence is 13 residues long. V shed 2 bases and J shed 7 bases, with 12 bases lying between them. Germline V gene sequence: CDR1 GTSNPN, CDR2 SVGIG (reference sequence). The CDR3 sequence: CAWSKQGDQPQHF. Here the CDR3 DNA reads TGTGCCTGGAGTAAGCAGGGCGACCAGCCCCAGCATTTT.

V and J are TRBV4-3 and TRBJ1-6, with TRBD1 matching 9 bases. CDR1 is LGHNA, CDR2 YSLEER, per germline. The CDR3 spans 16 residues. J was trimmed by 7 bases and V by 6 bases; bases with no gene match: 10. Here the CDR3 DNA reads TGCGCCAGCAGACTAAAACAGGGGGCCGGGAATTCACCCCTCCACTTT. Translating it yields CASRLKQGAGNSPLHF.

J is TRBJ2-7 and V is TRBV11-2; tentatively, D is TRBD2 (6 bases). This CDR3 region has 14 residues. Per the germline V gene, CDR1 is SGHAT and CDR2 is FQNNGV. The V and J ends lost 1 base and 2 bases respectively, with 9 bases between them. CDR3: CASSLGGRTYEQYF. CDR3 in DNA: TGTGCCAGCAGCTTAGGGGGGAGGACCTACGAGCAGTACTTC.

V usage is TRBV30 and J usage is TRBJ1-5; no clear D gene. Germline CDR1 reads GTSNPN; CDR2 reads SVGIG (reference sequence). CDR3 length: 11 amino acids. The V end lost 5 bases, the J end lost 4 bases, and 6 bases lay between the germline ends. The CDR3: CAWGLNQPQHF. The CDR3 bases are TGTGCCTGGGGACTGAATCAGCCCCAGCATTTT.

The rearrangement joins TRBV4-3 to TRBJ2-3, with 7 bases that match TRBD2. CDR1 LGHNA and CDR2 YSLEER come from the germline V gene. The CDR3 totals 15 residues. V was pared by 4 bases and J by 1 base, with 5 bases of the junction left unmatched. The CDR3 coding sequence is TGCGCCAGCAGCCTAGAGGGACTACGCACAGATACGCAGTATTTT. It specifies CASSLEGLRTDTQYF.

This clone was detected a few times. V usage is TRBV5-4 and J usage is TRBJ2-4; either TRBD1 or TRBD2 may supply D (5 bases each). Germline lookup yields CDR1 SGHNT and CDR2 YYREEE (reference sequence). This CDR3 comprises 15 residues. V was clipped by 0 bases and J by 7 bases, with 14 bases between them. The CDR3 loop reads CASSLGGSGRNIQYF. In DNA, the CDR3 is TGTGCCAGCAGCTTGGGGGGGTCCGGCCGGAACATTCAGTACTTC.

The genes are TRBV6-5 and TRBJ2-1; 12 bases are a match to TRBD2. This CDR3 region has 15 residues. After removal of 4 bases from V and 3 bases from J, the junction contained 1 base not matched to a gene. Germline lookup yields CDR1 MNHEY and CDR2 SVGAGI. The CDR3 DNA follows: TGTGCCAGCAGTTTGGGACTAGCGGGCTACAATGAGCAGTTCTTC. Protein: CASSLGLAGYNEQFF.

The chain carries TRBV5-4 and TRBJ2-3; TRBD1 aligns across 7 bases. The CDR3 covers 13 residues. The ends lost 6 bases at V and 7 bases at J; junction bases unmatched: 8. Germline CDR1 is SGHNT and CDR2 is YYREEE (reference sequence). The CDR3, as DNA: TGTGCCAGCACCCCTGAGGGGGCGTATACGCAGTATTTT. Translating it yields CASTPEGAYTQYF.